The source of this TCR beta chain is a study of CD8+ T cells in alopecia areata. Study-wide context: Treated patients were given oral tofacitinib, which was dosed at 5 to 10 mg twice daily. Regarding the study as a whole: Higher clonality and more expanded CD8+ clones appeared in lesional than normal scalp.

A remark on this clone: What it binds is unknown.

V gave up 0 bases and J gave up 2 bases, with 11 bases separating them. CDR3 size: 15 residues. The germline V gene encodes CDR1 LNHNV and CDR2 YYDKDF (reference sequence). Sorted populations comprised CD4+ and CD8+ T cells obtained from PBMCs. RNA, once extracted, was reverse transcribed into cDNA for use as the sequencing template. This table comes from immunoSEQ multiplex PCR, and its TCRdb copy is limited to in-frame clones, with some not included. The sample lists some 130,000 clones, roughly 50% occurring once. This chain joins TRBV15 and TRBJ2-7, with D possibly being TRBD2 (6 bases). This clonotype was sampled from a human donor with alopecia areata. Here the sequenced sample was CD8+ T cells sorted from blood, taken at week 0. CDR3 nucleotide sequence: TGTGCCACCAGCAGAGAACGGTCGGGGGCCTACGAGCAGTACTTC. As protein: CATSRERSGAYEQYF.